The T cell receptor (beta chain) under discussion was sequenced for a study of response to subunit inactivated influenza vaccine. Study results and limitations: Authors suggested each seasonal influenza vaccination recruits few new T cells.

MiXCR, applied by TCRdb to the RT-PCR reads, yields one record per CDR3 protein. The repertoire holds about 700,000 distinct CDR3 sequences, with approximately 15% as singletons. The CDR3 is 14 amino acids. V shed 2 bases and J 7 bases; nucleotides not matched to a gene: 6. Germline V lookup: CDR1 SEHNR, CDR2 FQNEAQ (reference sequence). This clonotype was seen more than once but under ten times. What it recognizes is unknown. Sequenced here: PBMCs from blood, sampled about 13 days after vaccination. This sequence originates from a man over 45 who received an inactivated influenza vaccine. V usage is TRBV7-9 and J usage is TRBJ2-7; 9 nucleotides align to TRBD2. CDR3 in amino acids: CASSLSGGLAEQYF. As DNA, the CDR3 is TGTGCCAGCAGCTTATCTGGCGGACTAGCGGAGCAGTACTTC.